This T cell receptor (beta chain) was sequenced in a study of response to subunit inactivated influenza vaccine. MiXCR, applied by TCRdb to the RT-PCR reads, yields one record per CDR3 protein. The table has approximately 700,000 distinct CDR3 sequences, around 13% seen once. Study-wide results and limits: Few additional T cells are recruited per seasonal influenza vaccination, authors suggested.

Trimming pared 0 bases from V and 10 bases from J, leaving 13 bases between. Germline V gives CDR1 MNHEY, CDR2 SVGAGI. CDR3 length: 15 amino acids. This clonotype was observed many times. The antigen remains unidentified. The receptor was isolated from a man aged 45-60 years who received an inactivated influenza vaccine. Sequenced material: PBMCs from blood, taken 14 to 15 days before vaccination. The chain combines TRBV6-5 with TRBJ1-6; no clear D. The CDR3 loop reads CASSYSVTRESPLHF. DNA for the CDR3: TGTGCCAGCAGTTACTCGGTTACGAGGGAGTCACCCCTCCACTTT.